These 14 T cell receptor beta chains were all obtained from the same sample, sequenced in a study of cytomegalovirus exposure and HLA in healthy donors. The PCR was carried out with 60 Vbeta primers and 13 Jbeta primers. Libraries were prepared by immunoSEQ multiplex PCR; TCRdb keeps only in-frame clonotypes and omits some of them. The sample lists 95,000 to 100,000 clones, roughly 79% occurring once. What was sequenced was PBMCs. These TCRs come from a middle-aged man in good health and CMV-seronegative.

The chain has TRBV6-5 and TRBJ1-1; D remains ambiguous. In germline, CDR1 is MNHEY, CDR2 SVGAGI. V lost 6 bases to trimming and J lost 1 base, with 9 bases between them. The CDR3 has 13 amino acids. The CDR3 sequence: CASSFDTNTEAFF. DNA of the CDR3: TGTGCCAGCAGCTTTGACACGAACACTGAAGCTTTCTTT.

The V gene is TRBV7-6, the J gene TRBJ1-5; 8 positions match TRBD1. There are 15 residues in the CDR3. Germline values: CDR1 SGHVS, CDR2 FNYEAQ. J was trimmed by 1 base and V by 5 bases; bases with no gene match: 4. CDR3 region: CASSPGGRSNQPQHF. The CDR3 DNA sequence: TGTGCCAGCAGCCCAGGGGGCAGGAGCAATCAGCCCCAGCATTTT.

This chain links TRBV7-2 with TRBJ2-4; D is perhaps TRBD2 (5 bases). CDR1 and CDR2 from the germline V gene are SGHTA and FQGNSA. The CDR3 extends over 15 amino acids. The V end was cut by 5 bases, the J end by 9 bases, with 20 bases between. CDR3 in DNA: TGTGCCAGCAGCACCAGACCGCTTACCGGAGGCATTCAGTACTTC. Its protein is CASSTRPLTGGIQYF.

This clone appeared a single time. J is TRBJ1-5 and V is TRBV23-1; 10 bases are a match to TRBD1. TRBV23-1 is flagged as an ORF with uncertain function. Trimming took 10 bases from V and 4 from J; bases not matched to a gene: 7. The CDR3 is 14 amino acids. The DNA of the CDR3 is TGCGCCATCCCGGGACAGGGGTCAAATCAGCCCCAGCATTTT. Translating gives CAIPGQGSNQPQHF.

The J gene is TRBJ1-2, the V gene TRBV5-8, with 10 bases that match TRBD1. This CDR3 spans 15 amino acids. The ends lost 6 bases at V and 4 bases at J; junction bases unmatched: 9. Per germline, CDR1 SGHTS and CDR2 YDEGEE. The CDR3 DNA reads TGTGCCAGCACTCTAAGGACAGGGGGGGTCTATGGCTACACCTTC. This codes for CASTLRTGGVYGYTF.

The gene calls are TRBV2 and TRBJ2-1; tentatively, D is TRBD2 (7 bases). CDR1 is SNHLY and CDR2 is FYNNEI in the germline V gene. V lost 8 bases and J 6 bases, leaving 17 bases between the germline ends. CDR3 size: 14 residues. CDR3 amino acids: CASRWGGQPNEQFF. The CDR3 nucleotides read TGTGCCAGCCGGTGGGGGGGGCAACCCAATGAGCAGTTCTTC.

V gene TRBV19 combines with J gene TRBJ1-2; possibly TRBD1 for D (6 bases). This CDR3 has 13 residues. Germline V gives CDR1 LNHDA, CDR2 SQIVND (reference sequence). The V gene lost 8 bases and the J gene lost 8 bases, with 18 bases spanning the gap. CDR3 residues: CASSGQLSSGYTF. CDR3 DNA: TGTGCCAGTTCCGGACAGCTGAGCTCGGGCTACACCTTC.

The V call is TRBV7-9, the J call TRBJ2-6; 15 positions agree with TRBD2. Germline CDR1 and CDR2: SEHNR and FQNEAQ (reference sequence). The CDR3 sequence is 19 residues long. V gave up 1 base and J gave up 1 base; unmatched junction bases: 2. The chain's CDR3 is CASSLGTSGGASGANVLTF. The CDR3 DNA reads TGTGCCAGCAGCTTAGGGACTAGCGGGGGGGCTTCTGGGGCCAACGTCCTGACTTTC.

The chain recombines TRBV6-6 with TRBJ1-5, with D tentatively TRBD1 (5 bases). The CDR3 consists of 16 residues. The germline CDR1 and CDR2 sequences are MNHNY and SVGAGI (reference sequence). The V and J ends lost 2 bases and 5 bases respectively, with 16 bases between them. CDR3 bases: TGTGCCAGCAGTTACGGCGGTGTTTCGGGGGATCAGCCCCAGCATTTT. Its protein is CASSYGGVSGDQPQHF.

The V gene is TRBV9, the J gene TRBJ2-5, with TRBD2 matching over 7 bases. V shed 0 bases, J shed 5 bases, and the junction held 10 bases outside the gene matches. From germline, CDR1 is SGDLS and CDR2 YYNGEE. The CDR3 extends over 16 amino acids. CDR3 protein: CASSVGNGGKGETQYF. DNA of the CDR3: TGTGCCAGCAGCGTAGGGAACGGGGGGAAGGGGGAGACCCAGTACTTC.

The CDR3 DNA reads as TGTGCCAGCAGTTTAGGGCTCCCCAGGGAGGCCTCCTACAATGAGCAGTTCTTC. As protein: CASSLGLPREASYNEQFF. This chain links TRBV27 with TRBJ2-1; D is possibly TRBD2 (6 bases). The CDR3 covers 18 residues. The V gene lost 2 bases and the J gene lost 0 bases, with 17 bases spanning the gap. CDR1 and CDR2 from the germline V gene are MNHEY and SMNVEV (reference sequence).

This clone showed up just a few times. V gene TRBV5-1 combines with J gene TRBJ2-1; 9 nucleotides align to TRBD2. V shed 1 base, J shed 15 bases, and the junction held 20 bases outside the gene matches. Per the germline V gene, CDR1 is SGHRS and CDR2 is YFSETQ. The CDR3 contains 17 residues. The CDR3 protein is CASSLSRAGGPQSEGFF. The CDR3 DNA reads as TGCGCCAGCAGCTTGTCTCGAGCGGGGGGACCCCAGAGTGAGGGGTTCTTC.

The V call is TRBV29-1, the J call TRBJ2-1; D is perhaps TRBD1 (5 bases). The germline V gene encodes CDR1 SQVTM and CDR2 ANQGSEA. This CDR3 is 11 amino acids long. V gave up 6 bases and J gave up 7 bases, with 10 bases separating them. The CDR3 DNA reads as TGCAGCGTCGAACAGGTTAATGAGCAGTTCTTC. Amino acids: CSVEQVNEQFF.

The V call is TRBV19, the J call TRBJ2-1; weak D call: TRBD2 (6 bases). This CDR3 has 13 amino acids. Trimming pared 3 bases from V and 9 bases from J, leaving 12 bases between. Germline CDR1 and CDR2: LNHDA and SQIVND (reference sequence). CDR3 sequence: CASSMRLASEQFF. DNA for the CDR3: TGTGCCAGTAGTATGAGGCTAGCGAGTGAGCAGTTCTTC.